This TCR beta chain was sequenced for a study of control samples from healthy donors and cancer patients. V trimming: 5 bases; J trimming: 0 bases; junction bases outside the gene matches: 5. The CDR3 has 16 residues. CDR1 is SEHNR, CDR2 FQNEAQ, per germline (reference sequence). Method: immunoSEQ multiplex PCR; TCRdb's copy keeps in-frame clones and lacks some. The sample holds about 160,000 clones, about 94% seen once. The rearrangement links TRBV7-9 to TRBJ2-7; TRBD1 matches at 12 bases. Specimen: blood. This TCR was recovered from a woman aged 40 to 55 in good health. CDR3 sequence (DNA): TGTGCCAGCAGCAACCGGGACAGGGGGCGCTCCTACGAGCAGTACTTC. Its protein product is CASSNRDRGRSYEQYF.